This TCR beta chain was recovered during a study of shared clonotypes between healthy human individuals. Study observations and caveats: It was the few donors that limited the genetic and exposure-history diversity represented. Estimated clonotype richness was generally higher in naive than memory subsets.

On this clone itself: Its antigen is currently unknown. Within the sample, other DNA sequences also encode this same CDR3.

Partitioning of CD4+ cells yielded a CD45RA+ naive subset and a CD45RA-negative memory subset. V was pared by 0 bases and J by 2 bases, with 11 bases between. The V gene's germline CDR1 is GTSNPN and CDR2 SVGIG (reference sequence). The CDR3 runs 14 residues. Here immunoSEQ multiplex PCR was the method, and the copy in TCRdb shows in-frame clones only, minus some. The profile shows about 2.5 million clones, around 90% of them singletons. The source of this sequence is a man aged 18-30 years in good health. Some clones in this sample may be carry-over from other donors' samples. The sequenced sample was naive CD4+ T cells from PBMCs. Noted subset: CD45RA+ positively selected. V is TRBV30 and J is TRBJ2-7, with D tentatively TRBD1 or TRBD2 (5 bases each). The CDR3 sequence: CAWSVGQGAYEQYF. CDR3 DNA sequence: TGTGCCTGGAGTGTCGGTCAGGGAGCCTACGAGCAGTACTTC.